Listed below are T cell receptor beta chains from one sample, sequenced in a study of shared clonotypes between healthy human individuals. Data came from immunoSEQ multiplex PCR; TCRdb stores just in-frame clones and leaves some out. Among fewer than 1.4 million clones listed, around 78% were seen once. Sample: memory CD4+ T cells from PBMCs. The receptor source for this set is a man in his late teens or twenties in good health. Some clones in this sample may be carry-over from other donors' samples. Both conserved end residues are part of each CDR3. A D gene is named only where the DNA matches it firmly.

D gene: NA
V gene: TRBV28
CDR3 length: 16
J gene: TRBJ2-2
CDR3 DNA: TGTGCCAGCAGTTTTAACCGCGGGTCCCACACCGGGGAGCTGTTTTTT
CDR3 protein: CASSFNRGSHTGELFF

D gene: TRBD2
V gene: TRBV28
CDR3 length: 14
J gene: TRBJ2-7
CDR3 DNA: TGTGCCAGCAGTGGACTAGCGGGTCGCTACGAGCAGTACTTC
CDR3 protein: CASSGLAGRYEQYF

D gene: NA
V gene: TRBV29-1
CDR3 length: 12
J gene: TRBJ2-5
CDR3 DNA: TGCAGCGTTGTATTCAGACAAGAGACCCAGTACTTC
CDR3 protein: CSVVFRQETQYF

D gene: TRBD2
V gene: TRBV4-3
CDR3 length: 16
J gene: TRBJ2-7
CDR3 DNA: TGCGCCAGCAGCCCAGAGGAGGCGGGGAGGGGCTACGAGCAGTACTTC
CDR3 protein: CASSPEEAGRGYEQYF

D gene: NA
V gene: TRBV5-5
CDR3 length: 11
J gene: TRBJ2-7
CDR3 DNA: TGTGCCAGCAGCTTGCAGTACGAGCAGTACTTC
CDR3 protein: CASSLQYEQYF

D gene: NA
V gene: TRBV9
CDR3 length: 15
J gene: TRBJ1-3
CDR3 DNA: TGTGCCAGCAGCACCAGTTGGGGGGGAGGAAACACCATATATTTT
CDR3 protein: CASSTSWGGGNTIYF

D gene: TRBD2
V gene: TRBV19
CDR3 length: 15
J gene: TRBJ2-1
CDR3 DNA: TGTGCCAGTAGTATGCAACTAGCGGGAGGTCATGAGCAGTTCTTC
CDR3 protein: CASSMQLAGGHEQFF

D gene: NA
V gene: TRBV2
CDR3 length: 14
J gene: TRBJ1-3
CDR3 DNA: TGTGCCAGCAGTGAACTGGTGTCTGGAAACACCATATATTTT
CDR3 protein: CASSELVSGNTIYF

D gene: NA
V gene: TRBV5-1
CDR3 length: 15
J gene: TRBJ1-5
CDR3 DNA: TGCGCCAGCAGCCCTCAGGAGGAATTCAATCAGCCCCAGCATTTT
CDR3 protein: CASSPQEEFNQPQHF

D gene: NA
V gene: TRBV15
CDR3 length: 13
J gene: TRBJ2-1
CDR3 DNA: TGTGCCACCAGCAGAGATCGGGGGAATGAGCAGTTCTTC
CDR3 protein: CATSRDRGNEQFF

D gene: NA
V gene: TRBV9
CDR3 length: 14
J gene: TRBJ1-2
CDR3 DNA: TGTGCCAGCAGCGTAGACCAGGGTGGGTATGGCTACACCTTC
CDR3 protein: CASSVDQGGYGYTF

D gene: TRBD1
V gene: TRBV19
CDR3 length: 14
J gene: TRBJ2-7
CDR3 DNA: TGTGCCAGTAGTATGAAGACAGGGCTTTACGAGCAGTACTTC
CDR3 protein: CASSMKTGLYEQYF

D gene: TRBD1
V gene: TRBV6-1
CDR3 length: 12
J gene: TRBJ2-7
CDR3 DNA: TGTGCCAGCACCGGGACAGTCAACGAGCAGTACTTC
CDR3 protein: CASTGTVNEQYF

D gene: NA
V gene: TRBV28
CDR3 length: 16
J gene: TRBJ2-1
CDR3 DNA: TGTGCCAGCAGTTTCGGCCGGGTAGAGGTTATTGGGGGGCAGTTCTTC
CDR3 protein: CASSFGRVEVIGGQFF

D gene: NA
V gene: TRBV2
CDR3 length: 13
J gene: TRBJ2-7
CDR3 DNA: TGTGCCAGCAGGGAACCACCAGGGAACGAGCAGTACTTC
CDR3 protein: CASREPPGNEQYF

D gene: NA
V gene: TRBV6-1
CDR3 length: 12
J gene: TRBJ2-7
CDR3 DNA: TGTGCCAGCAGCTATGCTAGAGGCGAGCAGTACTTC
CDR3 protein: CASSYARGEQYF

D gene: NA
V gene: TRBV5-4
CDR3 length: 11
J gene: TRBJ1-2
CDR3 DNA: TGTGCCAGCAGCTTCTCGGGCGGCTACACCTTC
CDR3 protein: CASSFSGGYTF

D gene: TRBD1
V gene: TRBV5-6
CDR3 length: 17
J gene: TRBJ2-6
CDR3 DNA: TGTGCCAGCAGCTTCAGGACAGGGCGGACTGGGGCCAACGTCCTGACTTTC
CDR3 protein: CASSFRTGRTGANVLTF